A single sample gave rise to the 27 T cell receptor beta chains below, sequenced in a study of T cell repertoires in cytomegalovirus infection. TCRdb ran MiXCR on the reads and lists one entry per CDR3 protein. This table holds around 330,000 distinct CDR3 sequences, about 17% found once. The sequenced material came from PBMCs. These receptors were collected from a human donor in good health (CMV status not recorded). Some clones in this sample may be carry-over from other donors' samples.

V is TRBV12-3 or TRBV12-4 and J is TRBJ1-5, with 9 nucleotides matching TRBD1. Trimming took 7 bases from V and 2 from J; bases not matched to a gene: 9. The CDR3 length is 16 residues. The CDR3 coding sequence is TGTGCCAGCACTGCCGGGACAGGGCTGGGCAATCAGCCCCAGCATTTT. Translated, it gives CASTAGTGLGNQPQHF.

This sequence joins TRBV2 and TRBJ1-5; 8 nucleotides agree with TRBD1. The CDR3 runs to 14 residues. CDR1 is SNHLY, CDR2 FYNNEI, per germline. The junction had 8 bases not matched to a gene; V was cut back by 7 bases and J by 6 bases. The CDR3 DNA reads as TGTGCCAGCAAAACGACAGGGGTCGGTCAGCCCCAGCATTTT. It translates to CASKTTGVGQPQHF.

In nucleotides, the CDR3 is TGTGCCAGCAGCTTAGGTGCAGGGCGCGGCGATGGCTACACCTTC. As protein: CASSLGAGRGDGYTF. The chain carries TRBV7-9 and TRBJ1-2; a weak D match, TRBD1 (5 bases). Germline CDR1 and CDR2: SEHNR and FQNEAQ (reference sequence). The V and J ends lost 1 base and 6 bases respectively, with 15 bases between them. This CDR3 spans 15 amino acids. Full variable domain (rest looked up from reference TRBV7-9 and TRBJ1-2): DTGVSQNPRHKITKRGQNVTFRCDPISEHNRLYWYRQTLGQGPEFLTYFQNEAQLEKSRLLSDRFSAERPKGSFSTLEIQRTEQGDSAMYLCASSLGAGRGDGYTFGSGTRLTVV.

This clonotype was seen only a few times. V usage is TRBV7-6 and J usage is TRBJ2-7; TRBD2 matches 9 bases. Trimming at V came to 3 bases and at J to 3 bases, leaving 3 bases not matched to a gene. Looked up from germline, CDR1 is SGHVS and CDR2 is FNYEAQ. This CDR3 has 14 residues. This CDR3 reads CASSFGGGGYEQYF. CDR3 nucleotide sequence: TGTGCCAGCAGCTTTGGCGGGGGGGGCTACGAGCAGTACTTC. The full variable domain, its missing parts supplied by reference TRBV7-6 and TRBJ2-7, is GAGVSQSPRYKVTKRGQDVALRCDPISGHVSLYWYRQALGQGPEFLTYFNYEAQQDKSGLPNDRFSAERPEGSISTLTIQRTEQRDSAMYRCASSFGGGGYEQYFGPGTRLTVT.

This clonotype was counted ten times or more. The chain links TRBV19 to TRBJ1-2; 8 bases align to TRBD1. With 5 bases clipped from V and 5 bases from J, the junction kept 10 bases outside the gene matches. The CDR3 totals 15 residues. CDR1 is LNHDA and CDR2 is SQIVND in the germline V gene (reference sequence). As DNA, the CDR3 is TGTGCCAGTAGTCCTGGGCCAGGGGGCGTTTATGGCTACACCTTC. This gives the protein CASSPGPGGVYGYTF.

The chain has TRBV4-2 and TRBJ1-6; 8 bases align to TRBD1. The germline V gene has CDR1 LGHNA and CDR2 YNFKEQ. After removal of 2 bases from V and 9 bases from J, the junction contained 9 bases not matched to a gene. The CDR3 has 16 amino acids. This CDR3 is CASSQPGQGESSPLHF. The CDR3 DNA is TGTGCCAGCAGCCAACCAGGACAGGGTGAGAGTTCACCCCTCCACTTT.

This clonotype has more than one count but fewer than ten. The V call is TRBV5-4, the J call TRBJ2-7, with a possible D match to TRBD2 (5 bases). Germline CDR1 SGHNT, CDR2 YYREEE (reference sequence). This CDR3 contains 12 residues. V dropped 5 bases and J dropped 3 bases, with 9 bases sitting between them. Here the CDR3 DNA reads TGTGCCAGCAGGAGGGATCTCTACGAGCAGTACTTC. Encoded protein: CASRRDLYEQYF.

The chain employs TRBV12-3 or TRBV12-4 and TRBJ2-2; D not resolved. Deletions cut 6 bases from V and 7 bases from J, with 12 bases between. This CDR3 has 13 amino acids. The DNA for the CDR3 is TGTGCCAGCAGCAAGACGGAGAACGGGGAGCTGTTTTTT. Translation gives CASSKTENGELFF.

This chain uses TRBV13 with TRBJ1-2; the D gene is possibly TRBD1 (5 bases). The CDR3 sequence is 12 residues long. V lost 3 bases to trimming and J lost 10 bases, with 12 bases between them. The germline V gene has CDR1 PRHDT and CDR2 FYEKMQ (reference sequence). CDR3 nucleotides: TGTGCCAGCAGCTTCGGGACGGATACCTACACCTTC. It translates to CASSFGTDTYTF.

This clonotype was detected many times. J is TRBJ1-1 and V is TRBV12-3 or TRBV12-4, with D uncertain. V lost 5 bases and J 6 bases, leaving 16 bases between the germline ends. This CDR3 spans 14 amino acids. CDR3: CASSPPNDLSEAFF. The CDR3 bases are TGTGCCAGCAGTCCACCCAATGATCTCTCTGAAGCTTTCTTT.

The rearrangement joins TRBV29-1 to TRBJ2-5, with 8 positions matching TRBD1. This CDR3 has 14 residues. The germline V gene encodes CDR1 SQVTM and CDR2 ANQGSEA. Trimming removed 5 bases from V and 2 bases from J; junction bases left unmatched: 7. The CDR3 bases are TGCAGCGTTCAACCGGGACAGGTTCAAGAGACCCAGTACTTC. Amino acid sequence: CSVQPGQVQETQYF. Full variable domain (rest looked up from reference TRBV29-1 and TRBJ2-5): SAVISQKPSRDICQRGTSLTIQCQVDSQVTMMFWYRQQPGQSLTLIATANQGSEATYESGFVIDKFPISRPNLTFSTLTVSNMSPEDSSIYLCSVQPGQVQETQYFGPGTRLLVL.

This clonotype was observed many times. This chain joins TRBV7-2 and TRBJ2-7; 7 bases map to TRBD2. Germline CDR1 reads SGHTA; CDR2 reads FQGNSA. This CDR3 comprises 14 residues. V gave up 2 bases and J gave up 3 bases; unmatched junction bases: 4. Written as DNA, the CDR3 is TGTGCCAGCAGCTTAACGACGGGAGGCTACGAGCAGTACTTC. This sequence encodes CASSLTTGGYEQYF.

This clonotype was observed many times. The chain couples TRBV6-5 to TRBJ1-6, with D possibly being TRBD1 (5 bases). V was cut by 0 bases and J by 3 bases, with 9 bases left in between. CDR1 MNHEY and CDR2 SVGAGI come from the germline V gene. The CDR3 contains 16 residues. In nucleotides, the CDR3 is TGTGCCAGCAGTTACTCGCCACAGGTCTATAATTCACCCCTCCACTTT. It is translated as CASSYSPQVYNSPLHF.

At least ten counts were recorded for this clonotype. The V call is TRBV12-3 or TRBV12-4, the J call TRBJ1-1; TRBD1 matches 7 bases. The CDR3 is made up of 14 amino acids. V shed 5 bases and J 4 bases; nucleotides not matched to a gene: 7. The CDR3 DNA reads TGTGCCAGCAGTCGAGGGGGCGCCGGCACTGAAGCTTTCTTT. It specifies CASSRGGAGTEAFF.

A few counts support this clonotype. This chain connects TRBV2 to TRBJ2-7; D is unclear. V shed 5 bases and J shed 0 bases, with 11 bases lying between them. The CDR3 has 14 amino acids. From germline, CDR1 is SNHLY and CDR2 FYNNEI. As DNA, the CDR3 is TGTGCCAGCAGTACAGACGGTAGCTCCTACGAGCAGTACTTC. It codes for CASSTDGSSYEQYF.

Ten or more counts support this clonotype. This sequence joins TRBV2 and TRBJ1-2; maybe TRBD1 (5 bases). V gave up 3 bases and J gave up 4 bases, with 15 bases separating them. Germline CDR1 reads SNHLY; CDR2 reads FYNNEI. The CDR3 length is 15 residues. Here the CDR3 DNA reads TGTGCCAGCAGTGAGCAGGGTCGCCAATCCTATGGCTACACCTTC. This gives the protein CASSEQGRQSYGYTF.

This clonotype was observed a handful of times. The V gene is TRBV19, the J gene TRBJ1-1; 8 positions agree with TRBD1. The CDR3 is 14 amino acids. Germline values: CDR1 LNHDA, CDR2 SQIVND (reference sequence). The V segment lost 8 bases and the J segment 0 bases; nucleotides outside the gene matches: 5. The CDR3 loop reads CASSGGPMNTEAFF. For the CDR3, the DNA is TGTGCCAGTTCAGGGGGCCCCATGAACACTGAAGCTTTCTTT.

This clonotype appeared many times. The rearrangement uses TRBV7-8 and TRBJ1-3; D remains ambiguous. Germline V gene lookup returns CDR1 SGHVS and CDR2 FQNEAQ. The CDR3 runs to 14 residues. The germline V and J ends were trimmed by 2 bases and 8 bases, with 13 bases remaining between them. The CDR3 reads CASSLRGQGDTIYF. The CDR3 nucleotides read TGTGCCAGCAGCTTAAGAGGGCAAGGCGACACCATATATTTT.

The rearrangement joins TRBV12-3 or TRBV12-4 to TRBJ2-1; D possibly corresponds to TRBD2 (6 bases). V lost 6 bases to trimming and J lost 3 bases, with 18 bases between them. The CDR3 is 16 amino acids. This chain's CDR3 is CASRTTGTQYYNEQFF. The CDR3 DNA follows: TGTGCCAGCAGGACGACCGGGACTCAGTACTACAATGAGCAGTTCTTC.

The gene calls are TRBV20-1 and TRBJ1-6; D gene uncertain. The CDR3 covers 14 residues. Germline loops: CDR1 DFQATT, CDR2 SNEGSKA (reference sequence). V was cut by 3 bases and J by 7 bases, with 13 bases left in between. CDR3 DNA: TGCAGTGCTAGCTCATCCGGACGCAATTCACCCCTCCACTTT. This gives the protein CSASSSGRNSPLHF.

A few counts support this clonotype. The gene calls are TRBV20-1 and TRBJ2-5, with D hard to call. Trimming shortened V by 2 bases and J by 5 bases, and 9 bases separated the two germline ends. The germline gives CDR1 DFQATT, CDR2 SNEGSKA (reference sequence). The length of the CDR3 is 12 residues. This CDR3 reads CSARQRAETQYF. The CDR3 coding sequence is TGCAGTGCTAGACAGCGAGCGGAGACCCAGTACTTC.

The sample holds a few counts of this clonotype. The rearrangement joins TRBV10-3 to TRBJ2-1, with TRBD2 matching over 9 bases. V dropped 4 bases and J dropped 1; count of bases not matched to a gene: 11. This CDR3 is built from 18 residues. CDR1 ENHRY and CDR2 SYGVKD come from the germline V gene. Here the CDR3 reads CAISALRGGFGSYNEQFF. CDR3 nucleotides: TGTGCCATCAGTGCTCTGCGGGGGGGCTTTGGGTCCTACAATGAGCAGTTCTTC.

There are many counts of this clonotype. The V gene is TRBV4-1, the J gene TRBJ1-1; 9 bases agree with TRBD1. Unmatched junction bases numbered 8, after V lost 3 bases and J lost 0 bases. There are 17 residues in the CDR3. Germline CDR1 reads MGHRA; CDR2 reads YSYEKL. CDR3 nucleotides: TGCGCCAGCAGCCAGGTCACAGGGGGCTTGCTGAACACTGAAGCTTTCTTT. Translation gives CASSQVTGGLLNTEAFF.

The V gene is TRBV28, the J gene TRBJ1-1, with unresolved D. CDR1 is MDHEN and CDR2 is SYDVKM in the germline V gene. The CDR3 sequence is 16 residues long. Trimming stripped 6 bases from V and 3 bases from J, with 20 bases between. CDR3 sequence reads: CASSTLGRGWYTEAFF. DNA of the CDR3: TGTGCCAGCAGCACGCTCGGGCGAGGGTGGTACACTGAAGCTTTCTTT.

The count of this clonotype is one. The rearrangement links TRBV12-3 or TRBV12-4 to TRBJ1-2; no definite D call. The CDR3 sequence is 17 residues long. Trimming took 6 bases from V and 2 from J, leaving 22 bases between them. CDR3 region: CASSPNSRSKENYGYTF. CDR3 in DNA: TGTGCCAGCAGCCCCAATAGCCGATCAAAAGAGAACTATGGCTACACCTTC.

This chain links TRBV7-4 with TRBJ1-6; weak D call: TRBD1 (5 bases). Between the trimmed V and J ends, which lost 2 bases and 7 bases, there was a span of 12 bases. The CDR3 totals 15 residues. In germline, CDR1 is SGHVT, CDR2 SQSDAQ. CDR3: CASSLIPDRNSPLHF. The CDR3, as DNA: TGTGCCAGCAGCTTAATCCCAGACAGAAATTCACCCCTCCACTTT.

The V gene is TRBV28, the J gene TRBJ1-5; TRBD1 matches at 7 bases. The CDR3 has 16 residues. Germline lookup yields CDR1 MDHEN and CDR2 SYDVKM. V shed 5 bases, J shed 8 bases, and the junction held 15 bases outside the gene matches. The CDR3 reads CASSPSRQGGTEPQHF. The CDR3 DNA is TGTGCCAGCAGTCCGTCCCGACAGGGAGGAACGGAGCCCCAGCATTTT.